This TCR beta chain appears in the sequencing data of a study of T cell repertoires in cytomegalovirus infection. Across the study: Well-studied HLA-B-restricted epitopes and recently identified HLA-C-restricted epitopes of CMV were both used in the study. Signatures in public TCR beta sequences pointed to both CMV infection and matching HLA type.

TCRdb re-derived calls from the reads in MiXCR, one entry per CDR3 protein. The profile shows approximately 76,000 distinct CDR3 sequences, approximately 40% of them singletons. As for this clonotype: Its antigen is unidentified.

CDR3 size: 18 residues. The germline V gene has CDR1 SGHVT and CDR2 SQSDAQ. V lost 5 bases to trimming and J lost 0 bases; unmatched junction nucleotides: 13. The sequence was collected from a human donor in good health (CMV status not recorded). Some clones in this sample may be carry-over from other donors' samples. Sequenced material: CD8+ T cells from cultured PBMCs, taken from culture after CMV antigen stimulation. The chain recombines TRBV7-4 with TRBJ2-4, with 7 bases that match TRBD1. CDR3 in DNA: TGTGCCAGCAGCACGCCTAGGACAGGCCTTTTAGCCAAAAACATTCAGTACTTC. Translating it yields CASSTPRTGLLAKNIQYF.